This T cell receptor beta chain was retrieved from a study of CDR3 diversity in severe acne. One entry per CDR3 protein, called by TCRdb with MiXCR from the PCR reads. The table has 84,000 or so distinct CDR3 sequences, around 50% seen once. This clonotype originated in a male donor in good health, serving as a control. Sample: blood.

CDR3 amino acids: CASDLTGTQSGYTF. The CDR3 DNA reads as TGTGCCAGCGACCTGACAGGGACTCAGTCTGGCTACACCTTC. The chain joins TRBV2 to TRBJ1-2; 7 positions match TRBD1. From germline, CDR1 is SNHLY and CDR2 FYNNEI. J gave up 7 bases and V 8 bases, and 13 bases lay outside the gene matches. This CDR3 has 14 residues.